This TCR beta chain is from a study of T-cell reconstitution after alpha-beta-depleted transplantation in children. The study's findings and limits: Counts and diversity of T cells one year after transplant came mostly from newly produced T cells. From surviving recipient T cells and thymic progenitors came the high day-60 TCRbeta diversity observed in some patients. Reportedly, roughly two months post-transplant, alpha-beta T cells arose from several hundred expanded graft clones.

The length of the CDR3 is 15 residues. Germline V lookup: CDR1 SGHRS, CDR2 YFSETQ. V gave up 1 base and J gave up 4 bases, with 15 bases separating them. Comments on this clonotype: What it binds is unknown.

Unique molecular identifiers were used in preparing the TCRbeta library. One entry per CDR3 protein results from TCRdb running MiXCR on the PCR reads. This table holds hundreds of thousands of distinct CDR3 sequences, roughly 16% found once. The origin of this receptor is a boy in the first two years of life who had a stem cell transplant for Wiskott-Aldrich syndrome, so the T cells may come from the graft donor. The chain uses TRBV5-1 and TRBJ2-7; D unclear. Source: PBMCs, mostly from graft donor cells, taken 360 days after TCRalphabeta/CD19-depleted stem cell transplant. The DNA for the CDR3 is TGCGCCAGCAGCTTGCCGGCAGGATCGGGTTACGAGCAGTACTTC. This encodes CASSLPAGSGYEQYF.